A single T cell receptor (beta chain) is shown here with its context. Its antigen is currently unknown. The entry originates in a study of circulating tumor DNA in untreated peripheral T-cell lymphoma. Repertoires were generated with immunoSEQ multiplex PCR, while TCRdb's copy carries only in-frame clones and drops some. The table lists roughly 7,300 clones, about 75% of them singletons. This CDR3 region has 16 residues. V was pared by 10 bases and J by 5 bases, with 17 bases of the junction left unmatched. Per the germline V gene, CDR1 is MDHEN and CDR2 is SYDVKM. Study-wide results and caveats: Tumor-specific clonotypes: identified in more than 75% of patients, less than 90% of baseline tissues.

This rearrangement joins TRBV28 to TRBJ2-7; 10 positions agree with TRBD1. This sequence originates from a human donor with peripheral T-cell lymphoma. Sequencing used tumor tissue. The CDR3 region is CATNTPAGTGVHEQYF. CDR3 coding DNA: TGTGCCACTAACACCCCGGCCGGGACAGGGGTTCACGAGCAGTACTTC. Variable domain in full (rest from reference TRBV28 and TRBJ2-7): DVKVTQSSRYLVKRTGEKVFLECVQDMDHENMFWYRQDPGLGLRLIYFSYDVKMKEKGDIPEGYSVSREKKERFSLILESASTNQTSMYLCATNTPAGTGVHEQYFGPGTRLTVT.